This T cell receptor (beta chain) was sequenced during a study of blood T cell repertoires in COVID-19. On the study more broadly: PBMCs, B-cell-depleted T cells, or T cells provided the cDNA or gDNA that made up the material.

Original processing notes: How many nucleated cells were present was estimated from reference gene primer amplification. Measured with immunoSEQ multiplex PCR; TCRdb has only the in-frame clones, and not every one. The V and J calls and clone size are taken from that table; D and trimming were inferred from the DNA. The table has under 300,000 clones, 70% to 90% seen once. The CDR3 runs to 15 residues. The germline V and J ends were trimmed by 3 bases and 2 bases, with 14 bases remaining between them. Germline V lookup: CDR1 GTSNPN, CDR2 SVGIG (reference sequence). The sequence was collected from a woman under 40 with acute or convalescent COVID-19. Sequenced sample: peripheral blood. The gene calls are TRBV30 and TRBJ1-5, with D uncertain. The DNA for the CDR3 is TGTGCCTGGAGCGTCTTCCATAGTGGCAATCAGCCCCAGCATTTT. It is translated as CAWSVFHSGNQPQHF.